This note documents a single T cell receptor beta chain sequence. The antigen is unknown. The entry originates in a study of cytomegalovirus exposure and HLA in healthy donors. In the study overall: HLA-typed donors were the source of about 85 million unique TCRs held in an early data release. Broader study findings: Cytomegalovirus association was assigned to approximately 160 TCR beta chains. The study had only CMV serostatus as immune exposure information. Analyzed later, most CMV-associated TCR beta chains appeared HLA-restricted.

PCR was performed using 60 Vbeta and 13 Jbeta primers. Generated by immunoSEQ multiplex PCR, the TCRdb table keeps only in-frame clones and is missing some. The sample has about 200,000 clones, over 70% seen once. In germline, CDR1 is SQVTM, CDR2 ANQGSEA. The CDR3 consists of 14 residues. Trimming shortened V by 6 bases and J by 1 base, and 15 bases separated the two germline ends. The TCR was taken from a boy between 2 and 10 years old in good health and CMV-seronegative. Sequences were obtained from PBMCs. The genes are TRBV29-1 and TRBJ2-5; D remains unclear. CDR3 nucleotide sequence: TGCAGCGTGCTCTTTGCGCCCCTCCAAGAGACCCAGTACTTC. Translation: CSVLFAPLQETQYF. Together with reference TRBV29-1 and TRBJ2-5, the CDR3 gives the full variable domain: SAVISQKPSRDICQRGTSLTIQCQVDSQVTMMFWYRQQPGQSLTLIATANQGSEATYESGFVIDKFPISRPNLTFSTLTVSNMSPEDSSIYLCSVLFAPLQETQYFGPGTRLLVL.